This T cell receptor (beta chain) originates from a study of cytomegalovirus exposure and HLA in healthy donors. Primers: 60 Vbeta forward and 13 Jbeta reverse. Repertoires were generated with immunoSEQ multiplex PCR, while TCRdb's copy carries only in-frame clones and drops some. The sample holds approximately 89,000 clones, 70% to 80% seen once. The CDR3 is made up of 14 amino acids. Per germline, CDR1 MNHNS and CDR2 SASEGT. The V and J ends lost 3 bases and 9 bases, in that order; junction bases with no gene match: 6. The receptor's source is a man aged 25-40 years in good health and CMV-seronegative. This chain joins TRBV6-1 and TRBJ2-1; 9 positions agree with TRBD1. The sequencing sample was made of PBMCs. The CDR3 nucleotides read TGTGCCAGCAGTGACGGATACAGGGGGCGTGAGCAGTTCTTC. Protein: CASSDGYRGREQFF.